This T cell receptor (beta chain) was sequenced during a study of shared clonotypes between healthy human individuals. Losses at the gene ends were 6 bases for V and 6 bases for J; bases not matched to a gene: 10. Looked up from germline, CDR1 is MNHEY and CDR2 is SMNVEV (reference sequence). This CDR3 is built from 16 residues. Genomic DNA per cell subset filled all wells of several immunoSEQ plates. Only in-frame clones appear in the TCRdb table, and some are missing; sequencing was by immunoSEQ multiplex PCR. The table includes approximately 500,000 clones, 90% to 96% detected once. This receptor was identified in a woman under 40 in good health. V usage is TRBV27 and J usage is TRBJ2-2; TRBD1 matches 10 bases. What was sequenced was naive CD4+ T cells sorted from blood. Subset noted: CD45RA+ positively selected. Here the CDR3 reads CASSPRRDRGAGELFF. CDR3 bases: TGTGCCAGCAGCCCGAGAAGGGACAGGGGAGCCGGGGAGCTGTTTTTT.